The clone carrying this TCR beta chain was seen many times. Its antigen is unidentified. The sample is drawn from a study of shared clonotypes between healthy human individuals. Findings and limits, study-wide: Unshared clonotypes carried lower generation probabilities than those common to all four donors. A few donors had around 5.5% of their naive CD4 clonotypes in common.

This CDR3 spans 17 amino acids. With 4 bases removed from V and 0 bases from J, the gap between germline ends came to 17 bases. Per the germline V gene, CDR1 is SGHRS and CDR2 is YFSETQ. Clones were read by immunoSEQ multiplex PCR, and TCRdb kept only the in-frame ones, dropping some. The sample has around 990,000 clones, roughly 80% seen once; the top ten hold roughly 0.83%. All donors were Caucasian adults living in Nashville, Tennessee. Investigators divided CD4+ cells into CD45RA+ naive and CD45RA-negative memory subsets. Sequences were obtained from memory CD4+ T cells from PBMCs. Subset here: CD45RA-negative fraction. This TCR derives from a young man in good health. Some clones in this sample may be carry-over from other donors' samples. This chain connects TRBV5-1 to TRBJ2-1, with D unresolved. CDR3 nucleotide sequence: TGCGCCAGCAGCCCCTCGAGCAGTTTCTTCTCCTACAATGAGCAGTTCTTC. Translation: CASSPSSSFFSYNEQFF.